A selection of T cell receptor beta chains follows, all from one sample in a study of PD-1 blockade in classical Hodgkin lymphoma. Generated by immunoSEQ multiplex PCR, the TCRdb table keeps only in-frame clones and is missing some. Among under 30,000 clones, 60% to 85% were seen once, and the ten largest hold around 2.3%. Here the sequenced sample was CD4+ T cells from blood, taken at baseline. All receptors derive from a human donor with classical Hodgkin lymphoma. The conserved cysteine and the conserved F or W are not part of the CDR3 here.

TRBJ1-1,TRBV4-2,ASSPSSRGGGGTEAF
TRBJ2-7,TRBV9,ASSVGGRNYEQY
TRBJ1-1,TRBV18,ASSLDRMNTEAF
TRBJ2-7,TRBV20-1,SATSATVQY
TRBJ1-2,TRBV5-1,ASTTGVLDGYT
TRBJ2-7,TRBV30,AWSRGGDTYEQY
TRBJ2-7,TRBV19,ASSMGGQGLYEQY
TRBJ2-1,TRBV5-1,ASSLDRERNEQF
TRBJ2-3,TRBV6-6,ASSYRDRSDTQY
TRBJ2-3,TRBV14,ASSQGGTDTQY
TRBJ2-3,TRBV5-1,ASSLEGGSTDTQY
TRBJ1-1,TRBV2,ASSGDLNTEAF
TRBJ1-2,TRBV2,ASSRQDYGYT
TRBJ2-7,TRBV19,ASSIGSGTVASQY